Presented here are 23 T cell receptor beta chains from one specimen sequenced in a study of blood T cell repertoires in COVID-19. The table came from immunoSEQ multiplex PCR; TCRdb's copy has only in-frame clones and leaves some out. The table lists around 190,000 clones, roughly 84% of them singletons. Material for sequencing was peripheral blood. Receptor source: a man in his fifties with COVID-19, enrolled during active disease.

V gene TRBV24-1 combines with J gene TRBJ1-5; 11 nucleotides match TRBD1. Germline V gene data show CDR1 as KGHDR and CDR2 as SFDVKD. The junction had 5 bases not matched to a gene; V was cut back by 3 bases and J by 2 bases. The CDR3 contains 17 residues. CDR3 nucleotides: TGTGCCACCAGTGATGGGGGACAGGGGGATGGCAATCAGCCCCAGCATTTT. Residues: CATSDGGQGDGNQPQHF.

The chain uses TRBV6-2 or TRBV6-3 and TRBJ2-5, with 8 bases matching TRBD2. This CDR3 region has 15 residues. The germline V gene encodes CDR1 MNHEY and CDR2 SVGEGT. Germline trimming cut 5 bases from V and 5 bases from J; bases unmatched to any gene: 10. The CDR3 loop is CASSQAGTRGETQYF. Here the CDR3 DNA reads TGTGCCAGCAGTCAGGCGGGGACTAGAGGCGAGACCCAGTACTTC.

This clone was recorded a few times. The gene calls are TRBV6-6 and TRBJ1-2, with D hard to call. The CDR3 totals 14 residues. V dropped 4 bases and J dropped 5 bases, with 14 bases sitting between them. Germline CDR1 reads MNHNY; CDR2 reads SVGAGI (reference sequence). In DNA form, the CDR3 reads TGTGCCAGCAGTTCAATCCGTCTGGAGTATGGCTACACCTTC. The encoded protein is CASSSIRLEYGYTF.

The CDR3 protein is CASNLDRVAETQYF. CDR3 DNA: TGTGCCAGCAACTTGGACAGGGTGGCAGAGACCCAGTACTTC. The chain employs TRBV6-5 and TRBJ2-5, with TRBD1 identical over 8 bases. The germline CDR1 and CDR2 sequences are MNHEY and SVGAGI. The CDR3 loop spans 14 amino acids. V lost 7 bases, J lost 4 bases, and 8 bases stayed unmatched.

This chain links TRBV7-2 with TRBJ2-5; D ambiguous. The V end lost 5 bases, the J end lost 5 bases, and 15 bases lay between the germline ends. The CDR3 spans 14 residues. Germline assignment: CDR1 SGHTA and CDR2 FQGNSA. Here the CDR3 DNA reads TGTGCCAGCAGCCCCATTAAGTCCAGGGAGACCCAGTACTTC. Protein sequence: CASSPIKSRETQYF.

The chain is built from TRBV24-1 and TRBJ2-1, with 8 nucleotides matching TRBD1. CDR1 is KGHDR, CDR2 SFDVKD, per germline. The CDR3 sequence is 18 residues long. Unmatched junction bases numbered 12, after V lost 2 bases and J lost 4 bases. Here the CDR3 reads CATSDSRDRSLFYNEQFF. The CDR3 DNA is TGTGCCACCAGTGATTCCAGGGACAGGTCTTTATTTTACAATGAGCAGTTCTTC.

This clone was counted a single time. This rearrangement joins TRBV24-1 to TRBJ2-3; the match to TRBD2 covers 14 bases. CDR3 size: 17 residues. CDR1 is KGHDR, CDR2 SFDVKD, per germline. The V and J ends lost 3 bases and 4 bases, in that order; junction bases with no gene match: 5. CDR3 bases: TGTGCCACCAGTGATACCGGGACTAGCGGGAGTTCAGATACGCAGTATTTT. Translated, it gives CATSDTGTSGSSDTQYF.

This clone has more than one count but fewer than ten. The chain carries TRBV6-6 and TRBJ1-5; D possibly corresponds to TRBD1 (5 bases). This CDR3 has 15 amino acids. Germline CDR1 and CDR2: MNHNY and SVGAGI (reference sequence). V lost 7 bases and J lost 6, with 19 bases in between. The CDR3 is CASNPGTPQVQPQHF. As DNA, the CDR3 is TGTGCCAGCAATCCCGGGACTCCTCAGGTTCAGCCCCAGCATTTT.

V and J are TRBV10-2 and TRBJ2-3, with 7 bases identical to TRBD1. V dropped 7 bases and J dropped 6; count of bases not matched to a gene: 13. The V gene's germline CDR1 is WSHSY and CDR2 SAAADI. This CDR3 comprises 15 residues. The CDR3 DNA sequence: TGCGCCAGCACCAGCCGGGCAGGGGGTTACGATACGCAGTATTTT. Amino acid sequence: CASTSRAGGYDTQYF.

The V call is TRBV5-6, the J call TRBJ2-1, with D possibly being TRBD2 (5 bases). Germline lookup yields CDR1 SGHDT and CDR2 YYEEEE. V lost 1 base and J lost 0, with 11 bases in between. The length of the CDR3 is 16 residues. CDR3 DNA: TGTGCCAGCAGCTTGTTGAGCGGAAGCTCCTACAATGAGCAGTTCTTC. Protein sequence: CASSLLSGSSYNEQFF.

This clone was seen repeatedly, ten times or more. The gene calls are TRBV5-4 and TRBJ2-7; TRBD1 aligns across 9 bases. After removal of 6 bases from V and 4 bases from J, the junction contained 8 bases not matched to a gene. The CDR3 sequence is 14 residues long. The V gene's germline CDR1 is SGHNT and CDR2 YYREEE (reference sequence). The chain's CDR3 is CASKPGQGFYEQYF. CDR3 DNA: TGTGCCAGCAAACCGGGACAGGGATTTTACGAGCAGTACTTC.

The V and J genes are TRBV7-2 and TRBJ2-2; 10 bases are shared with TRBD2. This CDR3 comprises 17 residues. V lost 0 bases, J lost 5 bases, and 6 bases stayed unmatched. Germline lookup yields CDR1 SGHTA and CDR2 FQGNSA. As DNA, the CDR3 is TGTGCCAGCAGCTTAGCCCCTAGCGGGAGCGGAACCGGGGAGCTGTTTTTT. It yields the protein CASSLAPSGSGTGELFF. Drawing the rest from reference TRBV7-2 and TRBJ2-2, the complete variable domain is GAGVSQSPSNKVTEKGKDVELRCDPISGHTALYWYRQSLGQGLEFLIYFQGNSAPDKSGLPSDRFSAERTGGSVSTLTIQRTQQEDSAVYLCASSLAPSGSGTGELFFGEGSRLTVL.

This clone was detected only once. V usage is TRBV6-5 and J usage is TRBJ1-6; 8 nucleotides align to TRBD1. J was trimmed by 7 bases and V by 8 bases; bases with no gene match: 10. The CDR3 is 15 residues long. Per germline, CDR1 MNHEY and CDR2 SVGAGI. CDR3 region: CASSPGQGQNSPLHF. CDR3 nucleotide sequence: TGTGCCAGCTCTCCCGGACAGGGCCAAAATTCACCCCTCCACTTT.

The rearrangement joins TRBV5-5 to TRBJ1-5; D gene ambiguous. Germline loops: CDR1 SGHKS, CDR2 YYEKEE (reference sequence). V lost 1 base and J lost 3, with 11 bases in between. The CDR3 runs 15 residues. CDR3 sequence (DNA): TGTGCCAGCAGCTTGTTAAACGGGTTCAATCAGCCCCAGCATTTT. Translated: CASSLLNGFNQPQHF. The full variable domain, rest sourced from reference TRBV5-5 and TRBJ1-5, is DAGVTQSPTHLIKTRGQQVTLRCSPISGHKSVSWYQQVLGQGPQFIFQYYEKEERGRGNFPDRFSARQFPNYSSELNVNALLLGDSALYLCASSLLNGFNQPQHFGDGTRLSIL.

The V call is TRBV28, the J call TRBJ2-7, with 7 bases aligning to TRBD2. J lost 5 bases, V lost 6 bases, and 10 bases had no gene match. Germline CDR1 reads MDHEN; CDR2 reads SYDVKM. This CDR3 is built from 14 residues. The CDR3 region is CASSPSWEGHEQYF. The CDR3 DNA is TGTGCCAGCAGCCCGTCGTGGGAGGGCCACGAGCAGTACTTC.

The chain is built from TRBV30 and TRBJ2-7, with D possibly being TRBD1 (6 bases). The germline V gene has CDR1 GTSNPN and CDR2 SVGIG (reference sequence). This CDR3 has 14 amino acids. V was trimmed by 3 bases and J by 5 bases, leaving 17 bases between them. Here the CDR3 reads CAWRGDRISDEQYF. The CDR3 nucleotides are TGTGCCTGGAGAGGCGACAGGATCTCGGACGAGCAGTACTTC.

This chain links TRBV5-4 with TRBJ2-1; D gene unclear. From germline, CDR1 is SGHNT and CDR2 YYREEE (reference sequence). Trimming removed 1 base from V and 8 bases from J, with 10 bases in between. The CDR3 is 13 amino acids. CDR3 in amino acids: CASSLSPRDEQFF. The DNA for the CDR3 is TGTGCCAGCAGCTTGTCGCCCCGGGATGAGCAGTTCTTC.

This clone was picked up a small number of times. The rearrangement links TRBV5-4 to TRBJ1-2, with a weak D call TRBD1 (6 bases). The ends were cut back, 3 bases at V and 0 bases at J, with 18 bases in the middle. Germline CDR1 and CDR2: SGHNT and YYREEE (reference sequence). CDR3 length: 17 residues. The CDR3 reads CASSSGILGATNYGYTF. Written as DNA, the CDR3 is TGTGCCAGCAGCTCAGGAATATTGGGGGCCACTAACTATGGCTACACCTTC.

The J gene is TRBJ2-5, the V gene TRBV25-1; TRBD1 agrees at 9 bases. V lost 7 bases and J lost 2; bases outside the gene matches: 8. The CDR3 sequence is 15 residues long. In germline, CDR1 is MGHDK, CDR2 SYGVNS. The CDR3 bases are TGTGCCAGCAACCGCGGGACAGGGCGTCAAGAGACCCAGTACTTC. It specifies CASNRGTGRQETQYF.

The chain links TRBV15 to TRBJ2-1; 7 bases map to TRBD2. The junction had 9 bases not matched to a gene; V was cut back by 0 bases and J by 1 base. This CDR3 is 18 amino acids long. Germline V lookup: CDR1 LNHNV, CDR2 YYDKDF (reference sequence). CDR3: CATSRDHQAGTSYNEQFF. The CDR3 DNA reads TGTGCCACCAGCAGAGATCACCAAGCGGGGACGTCCTACAATGAGCAGTTCTTC.

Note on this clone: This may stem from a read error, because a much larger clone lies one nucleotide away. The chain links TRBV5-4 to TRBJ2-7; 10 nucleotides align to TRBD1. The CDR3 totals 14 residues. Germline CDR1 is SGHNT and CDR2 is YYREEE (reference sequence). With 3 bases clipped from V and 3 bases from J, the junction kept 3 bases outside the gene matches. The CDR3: CASSSGTGVYEQYF. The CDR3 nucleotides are TGTGCCAGCAGCTCCGGGACAGGGGTCTACGAGCAGTACTTC.

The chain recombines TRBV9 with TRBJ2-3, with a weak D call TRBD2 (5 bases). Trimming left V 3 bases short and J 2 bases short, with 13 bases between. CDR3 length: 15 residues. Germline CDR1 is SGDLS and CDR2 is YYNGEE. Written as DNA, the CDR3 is TGTGCCAGCAGCGGTCTCCGGGGATTCACAGATACGCAGTATTTT. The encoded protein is CASSGLRGFTDTQYF.

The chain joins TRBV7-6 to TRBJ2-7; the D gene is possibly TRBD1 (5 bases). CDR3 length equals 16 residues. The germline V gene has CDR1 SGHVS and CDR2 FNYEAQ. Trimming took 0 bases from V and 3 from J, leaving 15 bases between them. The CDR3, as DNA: TGTGCCAGCAGCTTAGCGATAGGGGATGCAGTCTACGAGCAGTACTTC. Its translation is CASSLAIGDAVYEQYF.